This TCR beta chain was recovered during a study of CD8 T cells in Susac syndrome. Random hexamers were used to reverse transcribe the RNA input (about 0.5 to 1 ug). In TCRdb, the immunoSEQ multiplex PCR reads were re-called with MiXCR into one record per CDR3 protein. Among about 440,000 distinct CDR3 sequences, 75% to 90% were seen once, and the ten largest hold 0.12%. Per germline, CDR1 SNHLY and CDR2 FYNNEI. V was cut by 0 bases and J by 7 bases, with 9 bases left in between. This CDR3 is built from 13 residues. Sequencing of TCR beta was carried out in blood CD8+ and CD4+ T cells. TEMRA cells were enriched by FACS, and CD4+ and CD8+ T cells were negatively isolated.

The receptor was derived from a human donor with multiple sclerosis. V is TRBV2 and J is TRBJ1-2; D remains ambiguous. Sequenced: CD8+ T cells from PBMCs. The CDR3 DNA sequence: TGTGCCAGCAGTGAAGCGCAAGGGAGTGGCTACACCTTC. Protein product: CASSEAQGSGYTF.